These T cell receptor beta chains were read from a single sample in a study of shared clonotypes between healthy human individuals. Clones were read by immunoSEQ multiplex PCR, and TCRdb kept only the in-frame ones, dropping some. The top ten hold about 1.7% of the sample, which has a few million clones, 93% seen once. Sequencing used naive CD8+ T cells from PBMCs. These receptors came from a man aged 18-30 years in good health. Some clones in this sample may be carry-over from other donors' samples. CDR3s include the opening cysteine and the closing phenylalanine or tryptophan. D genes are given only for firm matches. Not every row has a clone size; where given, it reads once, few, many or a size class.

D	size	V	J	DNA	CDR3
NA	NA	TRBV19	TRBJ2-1	TGTGCCAGTAGTATTCCCGCGCCCTACAATGAGCAGTTCTTC	CASSIPAPYNEQFF
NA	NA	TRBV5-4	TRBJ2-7	TGTGCCAGCAGCGGGGACTTCTACGAGCAGTACTTC	CASSGDFYEQYF
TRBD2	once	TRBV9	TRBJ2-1	TGTGCCAGCAGCGACGGACTAGCGGGGGCTCATGAGCAGTTCTTC	CASSDGLAGAHEQFF
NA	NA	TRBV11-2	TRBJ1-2	TGTGCCAGCAGCTTAGACGGGGCTGGCTACACCTTC	CASSLDGAGYTF
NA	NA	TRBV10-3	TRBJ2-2	TGTGCCATCAGTGAGGTTGACCGAGCGAACACCGGGGAGCTGTTTTTT	CAISEVDRANTGELFF
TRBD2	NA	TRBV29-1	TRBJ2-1	TGCAGCGGCCGACTAGCCGGGGTCAATGAGCAGTTCTTC	CSGRLAGVNEQFF
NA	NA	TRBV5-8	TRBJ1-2	TGTGCCAGCAGCGAGAGGGTGCTCGCCTATGGCTACACCTTC	CASSERVLAYGYTF
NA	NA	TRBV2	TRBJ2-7	TGTGCCAGCAGTGAACCAACATCTACCTACGAGCAGTACTTC	CASSEPTSTYEQYF
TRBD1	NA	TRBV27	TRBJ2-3	TGTGCCAGCAGTTTTCCGGCAGGGGGCATAGATACGCAGTATTTT	CASSFPAGGIDTQYF
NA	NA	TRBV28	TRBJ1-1	TGTGCCAGCTCAGTTAACACTGAAGCTTTCTTT	CASSVNTEAFF
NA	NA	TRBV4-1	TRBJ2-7	TGCGCCAGCAGCCAAACCGGGACAACCTACGAGCAGTACTTC	CASSQTGTTYEQYF
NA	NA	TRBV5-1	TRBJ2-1	TGCGCCAGCAGCTCCGGTGGGGGTAGACACAATGAGCAGTTCTTC	CASSSGGGRHNEQFF
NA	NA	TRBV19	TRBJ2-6	TGTGCCAGTAGTATAGTAGAACTGTCCTCTGGGGCCAACGTCCTGACTTTC	CASSIVELSSGANVLTF
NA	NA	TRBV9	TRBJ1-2	TGTGCCAGCAGCGGAACAGAATCTAACTATGGCTACACCTTC	CASSGTESNYGYTF
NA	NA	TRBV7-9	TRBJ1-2	TGTGCCAGCAGCTTATTCTTGGAGTATGGCTACACCTTC	CASSLFLEYGYTF
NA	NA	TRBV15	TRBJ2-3	TGTGCCACCAGCTTTATAGGACCGAGCGACACTAGCACAGATACGCAGTATTTT	CATSFIGPSDTSTDTQYF
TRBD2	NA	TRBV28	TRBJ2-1	TGTGCCAGCAGGAATCCCGGGACTAGCGCTTACAATGAGCAGTTCTTC	CASRNPGTSAYNEQFF
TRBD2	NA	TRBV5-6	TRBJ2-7	TGTGCCAGCAGCCCGGGACTAGCGGGAGTATTCTACGAGCAGTACTTC	CASSPGLAGVFYEQYF
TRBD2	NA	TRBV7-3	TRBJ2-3	TGTGCCAGCAGCCCGGGACTAGCGGGAGGATTAGCAGATACGCAGTATTTT	CASSPGLAGGLADTQYF
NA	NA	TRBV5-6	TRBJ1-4	TGTGCCAGCAGCTCCAGGGCAGTAGCTAATGAAAAACTGTTTTTT	CASSSRAVANEKLFF
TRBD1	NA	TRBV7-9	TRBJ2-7	TGTGCCAGCAACCTGGGACAGGTTATCGACGAGCAGTACTTC	CASNLGQVIDEQYF
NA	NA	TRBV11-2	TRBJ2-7	TGTGCCAGCAGCTTAGGGGTAGACACTCATAGGGAGCAGTACTTC	CASSLGVDTHREQYF
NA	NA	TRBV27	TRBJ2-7	TGTGCCAGCAGTTACGGGGTCGAGCAGTACTTC	CASSYGVEQYF
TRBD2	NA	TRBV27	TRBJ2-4	TGTGCCAGCAGTTTATGGGGCGGGAGTTTAGCCAAAAACATTCAGTACTTC	CASSLWGGSLAKNIQYF
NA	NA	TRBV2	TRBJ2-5	TGTGCCGGTATCGGGACGTCCCCTACGAAGTACTTC	CAGIGTSPTKYF
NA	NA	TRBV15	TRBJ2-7	TGTGCCACCAGCAGACAAGAGGGCTACGAGCAGTACTTC	CATSRQEGYEQYF
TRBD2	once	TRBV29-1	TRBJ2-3	TGCAGCGTTGTATTGGGCGGGAGGGGGGATACGCAGTATTTT	CSVVLGGRGDTQYF
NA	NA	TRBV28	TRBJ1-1	TGTGCCAGCAGTTTCATCAGGGCGTCCACTGAAGCTTTCTTT	CASSFIRASTEAFF
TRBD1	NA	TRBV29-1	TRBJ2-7	TGCAGCGTTTCTACAGGGGGTGTAAGCTCCTACGAGCAGTACTTC	CSVSTGGVSSYEQYF
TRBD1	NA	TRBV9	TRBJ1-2	TGTGCCAGCAGCGCCAAAACAGGGGAATACTATGGCTACACCTTC	CASSAKTGEYYGYTF
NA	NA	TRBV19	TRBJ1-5	TGTGCCAGTAGCCCACCCGGTTATCAGCCCCAGCATTTT	CASSPPGYQPQHF
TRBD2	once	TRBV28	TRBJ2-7	TGTGCCAGCAGTCCTATAGCGGGGCCTGACGAGCAGTACTTC	CASSPIAGPDEQYF
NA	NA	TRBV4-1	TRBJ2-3	TGCGCCAGCAGCCCAGGGCAGGGTGCAGATACGCAGTATTTT	CASSPGQGADTQYF
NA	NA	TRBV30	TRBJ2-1	TGTGCCTGGAGTGTTAAGGGTCGTGGCTCCTACAATGAGCAGTTCTTC	CAWSVKGRGSYNEQFF
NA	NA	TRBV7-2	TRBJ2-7	TGTGCCAGCAGCTTAGAGGTGGCCGTCCGAGGATACGAGCAGTACTTC	CASSLEVAVRGYEQYF
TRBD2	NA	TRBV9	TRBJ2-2	TGTGCCAGCAGCGCGCCTAGCGGGAGAACCGGGGAGCTGTTTTTT	CASSAPSGRTGELFF
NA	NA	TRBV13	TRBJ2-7	TGTGCCAGCAGCAAAGGGGGGAACCCCTACGAGCAGTACTTC	CASSKGGNPYEQYF
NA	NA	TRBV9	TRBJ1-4	TGTGCCAGCAGCGCGACAGGAGCTAATGAAAAACTGTTTTTT	CASSATGANEKLFF
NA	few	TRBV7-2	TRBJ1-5	TGTGCCAGCAGCCTGGGCGGGATCCAGCCCCAGCATTTT	CASSLGGIQPQHF
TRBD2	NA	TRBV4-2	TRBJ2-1	TGTGCCAGCAGCCAAGACTCTGGACTAGTATTGGGGGATGAGCAGTTCTTC	CASSQDSGLVLGDEQFF
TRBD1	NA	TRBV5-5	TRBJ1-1	TGTGCCAGCAGCCCCAATGTACAGGGGTTGAACACTGAAGCTTTCTTT	CASSPNVQGLNTEAFF
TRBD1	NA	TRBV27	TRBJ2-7	TGTGCCAGCAGTGTATCCACCGGGACAGTCTCCTACGAGCAGTACTTC	CASSVSTGTVSYEQYF
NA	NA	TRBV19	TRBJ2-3	TGTGCCAGTAGTTTCGGGGCTGCTAGCACAGATACGCAGTATTTT	CASSFGAASTDTQYF
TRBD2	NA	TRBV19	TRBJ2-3	TGTGCCAGTAGTGCTAGCGGGATTCTCCGGGACACAGATACGCAGTATTTT	CASSASGILRDTDTQYF
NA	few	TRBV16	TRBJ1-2	TGTGCCAGCAGCCAAGAAGGGGACGGCTACACCTTC	CASSQEGDGYTF
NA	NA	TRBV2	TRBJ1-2	TGTGCCAGCAGTGAAGGGTGGGCAGCACCGTTCTATGGCTACACCTTC	CASSEGWAAPFYGYTF